These 16 T cell receptor beta chains originate from one sample sequenced in a study of blood T cells in healthy people across ages. For the second PCR, which ran for about 7 to 11 cycles, a sample-barcoded 5' primer and a J-beta primer mix were used. TCRdb re-derived calls from the 5' RACE reads in MiXCR, one entry per CDR3 protein. Found here are some 850,000 distinct CDR3 sequences, roughly 26% of them singletons; the top ten hold about 2.9%. These data were also reused for a study on T cells of mothers and their children.

Input material: blood. Receptor source: a boy younger than 18 in good health.

The chain joins TRBV29-1 to TRBJ2-1; D might be TRBD2 (6 bases). V gave up 0 bases and J gave up 0 bases, with 15 bases separating them. Germline CDR1 reads SQVTM; CDR2 reads ANQGSEA. This CDR3 contains 17 residues. The CDR3 sequence is CSVEDSRDFRSYNEQFF. The CDR3 coding sequence is TGCAGCGTTGAAGATAGCCGGGACTTCCGCTCCTACAATGAGCAGTTCTTC.

This clonotype was recorded many times. The chain is built from TRBV28 and TRBJ2-5; D is unclear. The CDR3 has 14 amino acids. The V end was cut by 7 bases, the J end by 1 base, with 13 bases between. CDR1 MDHEN and CDR2 SYDVKM come from the germline V gene. The CDR3, as DNA: TGTGCCAGCACCTTAGAAGCCAGCCAAGAGACCCAGTACTTC. Protein: CASTLEASQETQYF.

The V call is TRBV11-2, the J call TRBJ2-2; 7 nucleotides agree with TRBD1. Trimming at V came to 2 bases and at J to 2 bases, leaving 2 bases not matched to a gene. Germline V lookup: CDR1 SGHAT, CDR2 FQNNGV. The CDR3 extends over 15 amino acids. CDR3 sequence: CASSLLGGNTGELFF. The CDR3 DNA sequence: TGTGCCAGCAGCTTATTAGGGGGCAACACCGGGGAGCTGTTTTTT.

V and J are TRBV29-1 and TRBJ2-3; D perhaps matches TRBD1 (5 bases). V shed 4 bases and J shed 1 base, with 9 bases lying between them. The CDR3 runs 13 residues. The germline V gene encodes CDR1 SQVTM and CDR2 ANQGSEA. The CDR3 loop is CSVGKTGTDTQYF. In DNA, the CDR3 is TGCAGCGTTGGAAAGACAGGCACAGATACGCAGTATTTT.

This chain links TRBV20-1 with TRBJ2-1; 13 positions match TRBD2. In germline, CDR1 is DFQATT, CDR2 SNEGSKA (reference sequence). This CDR3 has 21 residues. V shed 0 bases and J 0 bases; nucleotides not matched to a gene: 14. The CDR3 DNA reads TGCAGTGCTAGAGAGATCTTCAGGGGACTAGCGGGACTGAGCTCCTACAATGAGCAGTTCTTC. Its protein is CSAREIFRGLAGLSSYNEQFF.

The rearrangement uses TRBV21-1 and TRBJ2-3. TRBV21-1 is classified as a pseudogene. The CDR3 contains 16 residues. CDR3 residues: CASSKVKGLGADTQYF. The DNA for the CDR3 is TGTGCCAGCAGCAAAGTGAAGGGACTAGGCGCAGATACGCAGTATTTT.

The chain is built from TRBV20-1 and TRBJ1-1; the D is unclear. CDR3 length equals 13 residues. Germline V gene sequence: CDR1 DFQATT, CDR2 SNEGSKA (reference sequence). With 5 bases removed from V and 9 bases from J, the gap between germline ends came to 19 bases. The CDR3 here is CSAPDSNQSKAFF. CDR3 nucleotides: TGCAGTGCTCCGGACTCGAATCAGTCGAAAGCTTTCTTT.

This sequence joins TRBV29-1 and TRBJ2-3; D not certain. The germline V gene has CDR1 SQVTM and CDR2 ANQGSEA. V lost 7 bases, J lost 1 base, and 9 bases lay in between. The length of the CDR3 is 12 residues. CDR3: CSAVGRTDTQYF. The CDR3, as DNA: TGCAGCGCCGTGGGCCGCACAGATACGCAGTATTTT.

The chain recombines TRBV4-1 with TRBJ1-6; D ambiguous. The CDR3 totals 12 residues. The V gene's germline CDR1 is MGHRA and CDR2 YSYEKL. The V gene lost 0 bases and the J gene lost 10 bases, with 4 bases spanning the gap. The CDR3 reads CASSQDVSPLHF. The CDR3 bases are TGCGCCAGCAGCCAAGATGTATCACCCCTCCACTTT.

CDR3 amino acids: CASREYGLAGADEQFF. CDR3 DNA sequence: TGTGCCAGCAGAGAATACGGACTAGCGGGGGCGGATGAGCAGTTCTTC. The chain combines TRBV2 with TRBJ2-1; 13 bases match TRBD2. Germline assignment: CDR1 SNHLY and CDR2 FYNNEI. This CDR3 has 16 residues. V shed 6 bases and J 8 bases; nucleotides not matched to a gene: 10.

The rearrangement joins TRBV4-2 to TRBJ2-5; D remains ambiguous. The CDR3 consists of 12 residues. Germline V gene sequence: CDR1 LGHNA, CDR2 YNFKEQ. Trimming stripped 3 bases from V and 2 bases from J, with 4 bases between. CDR3 coding DNA: TGTGCCAGCAGCCACGCTCAAGAGACCCAGTACTTC. This codes for CASSHAQETQYF.

The chain is built from TRBV25-1 and TRBJ1-1; no clear D gene. Germline V gives CDR1 MGHDK, CDR2 SYGVNS. V lost 3 bases, J lost 3 bases, and 8 bases lay in between. CDR3 size: 13 residues. CDR3 protein: CASSDWGDTEAFF. Written as DNA, the CDR3 is TGTGCCAGCAGTGATTGGGGTGACACTGAAGCTTTCTTT.

In its sample, this clonotype was seen a few times. The gene calls are TRBV28 and TRBJ2-7, with TRBD1 matching 7 bases. The CDR3 contains 14 residues. The germline V gene has CDR1 MDHEN and CDR2 SYDVKM. The J segment lost 2 bases and the V segment lost 6 bases, leaving 7 bases of the junction unmatched. The CDR3 loop is CASSLTGIPYEQYF. The CDR3 DNA reads as TGTGCCAGCAGCTTGACAGGGATCCCCTACGAGCAGTACTTC.

This clonotype was recorded a few times. The chain uses TRBV12-3 or TRBV12-4 and TRBJ1-1; unclear D gene. V was trimmed by 7 bases and J by 3 bases, leaving 15 bases between them. The CDR3 has 14 residues. CDR3 residues: CASTVSFKHTEAFF. The DNA of the CDR3 is TGTGCCAGCACCGTATCCTTTAAGCACACTGAAGCTTTCTTT.

The sample holds a few counts of this clonotype. This sequence joins TRBV7-2 and TRBJ1-6; D perhaps matches TRBD1 (5 bases). V was cut by 5 bases and J by 9 bases, with 11 bases left in between. The CDR3 loop spans 13 amino acids. Per germline, CDR1 SGHTA and CDR2 FQGNSA. The CDR3 DNA follows: TGTGCCAGCAGCCGGGACGGGTTTTCACCCCTCCACTTT. Translating it yields CASSRDGFSPLHF. The full variable domain, completed using reference TRBV7-2 and TRBJ1-6, is GAGVSQSPSNKVTEKGKDVELRCDPISGHTALYWYRQSLGQGLEFLIYFQGNSAPDKSGLPSDRFSAERTGGSVSTLTIQRTQQEDSAVYLCASSRDGFSPLHFGNGTRLTVT.

This sequence joins TRBV14 and TRBJ2-1; the match to TRBD2 covers 8 bases. V was pared by 1 base and J by 0 bases, with 23 bases of the junction left unmatched. The CDR3 is 23 residues long. The germline gives CDR1 SGHDN, CDR2 FVKESK. Here the CDR3 reads CASSQVGGRLSAVALGSYNEQFF. The CDR3 DNA follows: TGTGCCAGCAGCCAAGTGGGCGGGAGGCTATCTGCCGTGGCGTTGGGCTCCTACAATGAGCAGTTCTTC.